The 20 T cell receptor beta chains reported below all come from one sample, sequenced in a study of CD8 T cells in Susac syndrome. RNA, at roughly 0.45 to 1 ug, was reverse transcribed with random hexamers. TCRdb analysed the immunoSEQ multiplex PCR reads with MiXCR anew, one entry per CDR3 protein. The sample yields about 190,000 distinct CDR3 sequences, about 94% seen once. Sequences were obtained from CD4+ T cells from PBMCs. The receptors originated from a human donor in good health.

The chain recombines TRBV20-1 with TRBJ1-1; D might be TRBD1 (5 bases). The germline gives CDR1 DFQATT, CDR2 SNEGSKA (reference sequence). The CDR3 covers 13 residues. Trimming removed 3 bases from V and 4 bases from J, with 12 bases in between. The chain's CDR3 is CSASNSRATEAFF. The CDR3 DNA reads as TGCAGTGCTAGTAATAGCAGGGCCACTGAAGCTTTCTTT.

The chain has TRBV6-1 and TRBJ2-1; no reliable D call. Between the trimmed V and J ends, which lost 10 bases and 4 bases, there was a span of 17 bases. The V gene's germline CDR1 is MNHNS and CDR2 SASEGT. CDR3 length equals 14 residues. The CDR3 bases are TGTGCCATCAAAGGTACGGGTGGGTACAATGAGCAGTTCTTC. This codes for CAIKGTGGYNEQFF.

J is TRBJ2-5 and V is TRBV20-1; 8 bases align to TRBD2. Germline CDR1 is DFQATT and CDR2 is SNEGSKA (reference sequence). V gave up 6 bases and J gave up 3 bases; unmatched junction bases: 9. This CDR3 contains 14 residues. CDR3 bases: TGCAGTGCCGAACTTCGCGGGGGGAAAGAGACCCAGTACTTC. It specifies CSAELRGGKETQYF.

The genes are TRBV7-2 and TRBJ2-2; weak D call: TRBD1 (6 bases). Germline CDR1 and CDR2: SGHTA and FQGNSA. With 6 bases removed from V and 2 bases from J, the gap between germline ends came to 13 bases. The CDR3 is made up of 15 amino acids. The CDR3 nucleotides read TGTGCCAGCAGGAAGGGGGTAGCTAACACCGGGGAGCTGTTTTTT. Translation gives CASRKGVANTGELFF.

The rearrangement uses TRBV7-2 and TRBJ1-1; possibly TRBD1 for D (5 bases). The CDR3 extends over 13 amino acids. From germline, CDR1 is SGHTA and CDR2 FQGNSA. Trimming stripped 4 bases from V and 10 bases from J, with 16 bases between. The CDR3 spells CASSSPSGPVAFF. Here the CDR3 DNA reads TGTGCCAGCAGCTCCCCATCGGGACCAGTAGCTTTCTTT.

The chain recombines TRBV12-3 or TRBV12-4 with TRBJ2-5; D may be TRBD1 (5 bases). CDR3 size: 13 residues. The V end lost 5 bases, the J end lost 2 bases, and 9 bases lay between the germline ends. The CDR3 spells CASSRQTQETQYF. DNA of the CDR3: TGTGCCAGCAGTCGACAGACTCAAGAGACCCAGTACTTC.

The V gene is TRBV2, the J gene TRBJ1-1; D is undetermined. Looked up from germline, CDR1 is SNHLY and CDR2 is FYNNEI. V lost 11 bases and J lost 5, with 9 bases in between. The CDR3 spans 10 residues. The CDR3 reads CAVSFTEAFF. CDR3 DNA: TGTGCCGTATCGTTTACTGAAGCTTTCTTT.

The chain uses TRBV24-1 and TRBJ1-1; D perhaps matches TRBD1 (5 bases). Germline V gives CDR1 KGHDR, CDR2 SFDVKD. Trimming removed 5 bases at V and 5 bases at J, with 11 bases between. The CDR3 covers 13 residues. Here the CDR3 reads CATSGGAGTEAFF. The CDR3 DNA reads TGTGCCACCAGTGGAGGGGCGGGTACTGAAGCTTTCTTT.

The CDR3 DNA is TGTGCCAGCACGAATCACCCCCCCGGGGAGCTGTTTTTT. It codes for CASTNHPPGELFF. The chain combines TRBV14 with TRBJ2-2; no reliable D call. Trimming pared 7 bases from V and 6 bases from J, leaving 12 bases between. The CDR3 has 13 residues. CDR1 SGHDN and CDR2 FVKESK come from the germline V gene.

The chain recombines TRBV7-8 with TRBJ2-2, with TRBD1 identical over 8 bases. Trimming removed 7 bases from V and 6 bases from J; junction bases left unmatched: 13. Germline V gives CDR1 SGHVS, CDR2 FQNEAQ. The CDR3 has 16 residues. The CDR3 DNA is TGTGCCAGCATTCTTACCCGGACAGGGCGGCCCGGGGAGCTGTTTTTT. Its protein product is CASILTRTGRPGELFF.

This sequence joins TRBV6-2 or TRBV6-3 and TRBJ1-5; 11 nucleotides match TRBD1. The V and J ends lost 7 bases and 6 bases, in that order; junction bases with no gene match: 5. This CDR3 has 14 amino acids. Per the germline V gene, CDR1 is MNHEY and CDR2 is SVGEGT. The chain's CDR3 is CASKGTGGPQPQHF. The CDR3 nucleotides are TGTGCCAGCAAAGGGACAGGGGGACCTCAGCCCCAGCATTTT.

The chain employs TRBV7-3 and TRBJ2-2; 7 bases are shared with TRBD2. V lost 4 bases and J lost 4; bases outside the gene matches: 9. The CDR3 has 16 amino acids. From germline, CDR1 is SGHTA and CDR2 FQGTGA. The CDR3 protein is CASSSGGGLATGELFF. The CDR3 DNA reads TGTGCCAGCAGCTCTGGGGGAGGGCTTGCCACCGGGGAGCTGTTTTTT.

The chain links TRBV27 to TRBJ2-5, with TRBD1 identical over 10 bases. The CDR3 consists of 15 residues. Losses at the gene ends were 4 bases for V and 4 bases for J; bases not matched to a gene: 6. Germline CDR1 MNHEY, CDR2 SMNVEV (reference sequence). This CDR3 is CASSSGQGWGETQYF. CDR3 bases: TGTGCCAGCAGTTCGGGACAGGGGTGGGGAGAGACCCAGTACTTC.

The chain couples TRBV7-2 to TRBJ2-3; no reliable D call. V shed 5 bases and J shed 6 bases, with 9 bases lying between them. CDR1 and CDR2 (germline): SGHTA, FQGNSA. The CDR3 is 12 amino acids. CDR3: CASSLDPDTQYF. In DNA, the CDR3 is TGTGCCAGCAGCCTCGACCCCGATACGCAGTATTTT. Complete variable domain (other parts from reference TRBV7-2 and TRBJ2-3): GAGVSQSPSNKVTEKGKDVELRCDPISGHTALYWYRQSLGQGLEFLIYFQGNSAPDKSGLPSDRFSAERTGGSVSTLTIQRTQQEDSAVYLCASSLDPDTQYFGPGTRLTVL.

The rearrangement links TRBV30 to TRBJ2-5, with D maybe TRBD2 (6 bases). Germline values: CDR1 GTSNPN, CDR2 SVGIG (reference sequence). V was cut by 5 bases and J by 7 bases, with 14 bases left in between. This CDR3 is 12 amino acids long. CDR3 region: CAWSTSRGTQYF. CDR3 nucleotides: TGTGCCTGGTCGACTAGTAGGGGGACCCAGTACTTC. The full variable domain, in which reference TRBV30 and TRBJ2-5 provide the parts outside the CDR3, is SQTIHQWPATLVQPVGSPLSLECTVEGTSNPNLYWYRQAAGRGLQLLFYSVGIGQISSEVPQNLSASRPQDRQFILSSKKLLLSDSGFYLCAWSTSRGTQYFGPGTRLLVL.

The chain combines TRBV30 with TRBJ1-1; maybe TRBD1 (5 bases). CDR1 and CDR2 from the germline V gene are GTSNPN and SVGIG (reference sequence). The CDR3 spans 16 residues. The V and J ends lost 2 bases and 5 bases respectively, with 21 bases between them. The CDR3: CAWSRRFGGLGTEAFF. The CDR3, as DNA: TGTGCCTGGAGTAGAAGATTCGGGGGTCTTGGGACTGAAGCTTTCTTT.

The genes are TRBV28 and TRBJ2-3; 8 nucleotides line up with TRBD2. V shed 1 base, J shed 2 bases, and the junction held 8 bases outside the gene matches. CDR1 MDHEN and CDR2 SYDVKM come from the germline V gene. This CDR3 is built from 17 residues. CDR3 protein: CASSLSGGGLHTDTQYF. The CDR3 nucleotides are TGTGCCAGCAGTTTATCCGGGGGGGGTCTTCACACAGATACGCAGTATTTT. Variable domain in full (rest from reference TRBV28 and TRBJ2-3): DVKVTQSSRYLVKRTGEKVFLECVQDMDHENMFWYRQDPGLGLRLIYFSYDVKMKEKGDIPEGYSVSREKKERFSLILESASTNQTSMYLCASSLSGGGLHTDTQYFGPGTRLTVL.

This chain joins TRBV3-1 and TRBJ2-5; D uncertain. The CDR3 loop spans 12 amino acids. Germline loops: CDR1 LGHDT, CDR2 YNNKEL (reference sequence). Trimming took 6 bases from V and 7 from J, leaving 12 bases between them. The CDR3 loop is CASSPLKGTQYF. The CDR3 DNA reads as TGTGCCAGCAGTCCGCTGAAGGGGACCCAGTACTTC.

This chain connects TRBV2 to TRBJ2-3, with 8 positions matching TRBD1. V trimming: 7 bases; J trimming: 1 base; junction bases outside the gene matches: 7. This CDR3 region has 15 residues. Germline V CDR1 and CDR2: SNHLY, FYNNEI. CDR3 protein: CASKETGDRTDTQYF. The DNA for the CDR3 is TGTGCCAGCAAGGAGACAGGGGACCGCACAGATACGCAGTATTTT.

The V gene is TRBV29-1, the J gene TRBJ1-2, with D unclear. The CDR3 sequence is 12 residues long. The germline V and J ends were trimmed by 4 bases and 2 bases, with 8 bases remaining between them. Germline-derived CDR1 and CDR2 are SQVTM and ANQGSEA. The DNA for the CDR3 is TGCAGCGTTGGAATGGGCAACTATGGCTACACCTTC. Protein product: CSVGMGNYGYTF.